Listed below are T cell receptor beta chains from one sample, sequenced in a study of breast tumors, draining lymph nodes, adjacent tissues. TCRdb passed the multiplex PCR reads through MiXCR, listing each CDR3 protein once. The sample carries roughly 14,000 distinct CDR3 sequences, around three fifths recorded once. Sequencing was done on a sample of tumor-adjacent breast tissue. These TCRs come from a female donor with breast cancer. Some clones in this sample may be carry-over from other donors' samples. CDR3s include the opening cysteine and the closing phenylalanine or tryptophan. A D gene is named only where the DNA matches it firmly. The size entry is marked missing in some rows and otherwise reads once, few, many or a size class.

J gene: TRBJ1-4
V gene: TRBV7-2
D gene: -
clone size: once
CDR3 protein: CASSLGSNEKLFF
CDR3 DNA: TGTGCCAGCAGCTTAGGCAGTAATGAAAAACTGTTTTTT

J gene: TRBJ2-7
V gene: TRBV4-2
D gene: -
clone size: medium-sized
CDR3 protein: CASSQTSAYEQYF
CDR3 DNA: TGTGCCAGCAGCCAGACTAGTGCCTACGAGCAGTACTTC

J gene: TRBJ2-5
V gene: TRBV25-1
D gene: -
clone size: many
CDR3 protein: CASRRGGEETQYF
CDR3 DNA: TGTGCCAGCAGGAGAGGGGGGGAAGAGACCCAGTACTTC

J gene: TRBJ2-5
V gene: TRBV10-3
D gene: -
clone size: few
CDR3 protein: CAITSRTEETQYF
CDR3 DNA: TGTGCCATCACCTCCCGGACAGAAGAGACCCAGTACTTC

J gene: TRBJ1-2
V gene: TRBV12-3/TRBV12-4
D gene: -
clone size: -
CDR3 protein: CASSFRRHYGYTF
CDR3 DNA: TGTGCCAGCAGTTTCCGCAGACACTATGGCTACACCTTC

J gene: TRBJ2-5
V gene: TRBV7-9
D gene: -
clone size: -
CDR3 protein: CASSGAGGETQYF
CDR3 DNA: TGTGCCAGCAGCGGGGCCGGGGGAGAGACCCAGTACTTC

J gene: TRBJ1-5
V gene: TRBV20-1
D gene: -
clone size: -
CDR3 protein: CSARVGAGYNQPQHF
CDR3 DNA: TGCAGTGCTAGAGTGGGCGCGGGTTACAATCAGCCCCAGCATTTT

J gene: TRBJ2-3
V gene: TRBV20-1
D gene: -
clone size: -
CDR3 protein: CSARSPGDTQYF
CDR3 DNA: TGCAGTGCTAGATCACCAGGGGATACGCAGTATTTT

J gene: TRBJ2-1
V gene: TRBV20-1
D gene: -
clone size: many
CDR3 protein: CSARPTGYNEQFF
CDR3 DNA: TGCAGTGCTAGGCCCACAGGGTACAATGAGCAGTTCTTC

J gene: TRBJ2-2
V gene: TRBV4-1
D gene: TRBD2
clone size: many
CDR3 protein: CASSGLAGGPTGELFF
CDR3 DNA: TGCGCCAGCAGCGGACTAGCGGGAGGGCCCACCGGGGAGCTGTTTTTT

J gene: TRBJ1-4
V gene: TRBV20-1
D gene: -
clone size: many
CDR3 protein: CSAGYRDKLFF
CDR3 DNA: TGCAGTGCAGGGTACAGGGACAAACTGTTTTTT

J gene: TRBJ1-5
V gene: TRBV5-6
D gene: -
clone size: -
CDR3 protein: CASSLWAGWGNQPQHF
CDR3 DNA: TGTGCCAGCAGCTTGTGGGCGGGCTGGGGCAATCAGCCCCAGCATTTT

J gene: TRBJ2-1
V gene: TRBV2
D gene: -
clone size: once
CDR3 protein: CASSGAVEQFF
CDR3 DNA: TGTGCCAGCAGTGGTGCGGTAGAGCAGTTCTTC

J gene: TRBJ2-1
V gene: TRBV9
D gene: TRBD2
clone size: -
CDR3 protein: CASSPSGTSGRVPYSYNEQFF
CDR3 DNA: TGTGCCAGCAGCCCGTCCGGGACTAGCGGGAGGGTACCCTACTCCTACAATGAGCAGTTCTTC

J gene: TRBJ2-7
V gene: TRBV9
D gene: -
clone size: -
CDR3 protein: CASSVAPSCEQCF
CDR3 DNA: TGTGCCAGCAGCGTAGCGCCATCCTGCGAGCAGTGCTTC

J gene: TRBJ1-1
V gene: TRBV7-3
D gene: -
clone size: -
CDR3 protein: CASNLTGNTEAFF
CDR3 DNA: TGTGCCAGCAACTTAACAGGGAACACTGAAGCTTTCTTT

J gene: TRBJ2-2
V gene: TRBV19
D gene: -
clone size: once
CDR3 protein: CASSIDFTGELFF
CDR3 DNA: TGTGCCAGTAGTATAGACTTCACCGGGGAGCTGTTTTTT

J gene: TRBJ2-7
V gene: TRBV20-1
D gene: -
clone size: -
CDR3 protein: CSARSPGAFAAYEQYF
CDR3 DNA: TGCAGTGCTAGATCCCCCGGGGCCTTCGCGGCCTACGAGCAGTACTTC

J gene: TRBJ1-4
V gene: TRBV5-1
D gene: -
clone size: -
CDR3 protein: CASRRNSVATNEKLFF
CDR3 DNA: TGCGCCAGCCGACGCAACAGCGTTGCAACTAATGAAAAACTGTTTTTT

J gene: TRBJ1-3
V gene: TRBV6-1
D gene: -
clone size: -
CDR3 protein: CASSSRVSGNTIYF
CDR3 DNA: TGTGCCAGCAGCAGCAGGGTTTCGGGAAACACCATATATTTT

J gene: TRBJ1-2
V gene: TRBV11-2
D gene: TRBD1
clone size: many
CDR3 protein: CASSFNRGYGYTF
CDR3 DNA: TGTGCCAGCAGCTTCAACAGGGGTTATGGCTACACCTTC

J gene: TRBJ2-7
V gene: TRBV9
D gene: TRBD2
clone size: -
CDR3 protein: CASSPSETSGNAQYF
CDR3 DNA: TGTGCCAGTAGCCCGTCCGAGACTAGCGGGAACGCGCAGTACTTC

J gene: TRBJ2-7
V gene: TRBV29-1
D gene: -
clone size: -
CDR3 protein: CSVEGAGYEQYF
CDR3 DNA: TGCAGCGTTGAAGGTGCCGGCTACGAGCAGTACTTC

J gene: TRBJ1-5
V gene: TRBV7-2
D gene: -
clone size: -
CDR3 protein: CASSLTGRGQPQHF
CDR3 DNA: TGTGCCAGCAGCTTAACGGGTCGGGGTCAGCCCCAGCATTTT

J gene: TRBJ2-7
V gene: TRBV20-1
D gene: TRBD1
clone size: large
CDR3 protein: CSARKGTGGTYEQYF
CDR3 DNA: TGCAGTGCTAGGAAAGGGACAGGCGGGACCTACGAGCAGTACTTC

J gene: TRBJ2-2
V gene: TRBV28
D gene: -
clone size: many
CDR3 protein: CASSFSRSTGELFF
CDR3 DNA: TGTGCCAGCAGTTTCTCGCGGAGTACCGGGGAGCTGTTTTTT

J gene: TRBJ2-7
V gene: TRBV11-2
D gene: -
clone size: -
CDR3 protein: CASSLGPQGYEQYF
CDR3 DNA: TGTGCCAGCAGCTTGGGCCCACAGGGCTACGAGCAGTACTTC

J gene: TRBJ1-5
V gene: TRBV30
D gene: -
clone size: many
CDR3 protein: CAWSGDSNQPQHF
CDR3 DNA: TGTGCCTGGAGTGGGGATAGCAATCAGCCCCAGCATTTT

J gene: TRBJ2-1
V gene: TRBV5-6
D gene: -
clone size: -
CDR3 protein: CAGSLDLGSSYNEQFF
CDR3 DNA: TGTGCCGGCAGCTTGGATCTCGGGAGCTCCTACAATGAGCAGTTCTTC

J gene: TRBJ1-5
V gene: TRBV5-1
D gene: -
clone size: -
CDR3 protein: CASSPDSYSNQPRHF
CDR3 DNA: TGCGCCAGCAGCCCGGACAGTTATAGCAATCAGCCCCGGCATTTT

J gene: TRBJ2-1
V gene: TRBV20-1
D gene: -
clone size: -
CDR3 protein: CSARGGASEQFF
CDR3 DNA: TGCAGTGCTAGGGGGGGGGCAAGTGAGCAGTTCTTC

J gene: TRBJ2-1
V gene: TRBV20-1
D gene: TRBD2
clone size: once
CDR3 protein: CSATTSGGLLNEQFF
CDR3 DNA: TGCAGTGCTACTACTAGCGGGGGTCTTTTGAATGAGCAGTTCTTC

J gene: TRBJ2-6
V gene: TRBV13
D gene: -
clone size: -
CDR3 protein: CASSLRGYSGANVLTF
CDR3 DNA: TGTGCCAGCAGCTTACGGGGGTACTCTGGGGCCAACGTCCTGACTTTC

J gene: TRBJ1-2
V gene: TRBV7-2
D gene: -
clone size: -
CDR3 protein: CASSPRGGEKVPNYGYTF
CDR3 DNA: TGTGCCAGCAGTCCCCGCGGGGGGGAGAAGGTTCCTAACTATGGCTACACCTTC

J gene: TRBJ2-5
V gene: TRBV5-8
D gene: TRBD2
clone size: -
CDR3 protein: CASRPWEGLVQTQYF
CDR3 DNA: TGTGCCAGCAGGCCCTGGGAGGGACTAGTACAGACCCAGTACTTC

J gene: TRBJ2-7
V gene: TRBV20-1
D gene: -
clone size: -
CDR3 protein: CSASGPPPDKQYF
CDR3 DNA: TGCAGTGCGTCGGGACCCCCCCCCGACAAGCAGTACTTC

J gene: TRBJ1-5
V gene: TRBV3-1
D gene: -
clone size: many
CDR3 protein: CASSQGGHQPQHF
CDR3 DNA: TGTGCCAGCAGCCAAGGGGGGCATCAGCCCCAGCATTTT

J gene: TRBJ2-1
V gene: TRBV30
D gene: TRBD2
clone size: -
CDR3 protein: CAWSVLGGNERFF
CDR3 DNA: TGTGCCTGGAGTGTACTGGGGGGGAATGAGCGGTTCTTC

J gene: TRBJ2-2
V gene: TRBV25-1
D gene: TRBD2
clone size: -
CDR3 protein: CASSATPGLAGVHTGELFF
CDR3 DNA: TGTGCCAGCAGTGCCACCCCAGGGCTAGCGGGAGTCCACACCGGGGAGCTGTTTTTT

J gene: TRBJ1-4
V gene: TRBV6-1
D gene: -
clone size: many
CDR3 protein: CASRGGGTTNEKLFF
CDR3 DNA: TGTGCCAGCAGGGGGGGGGGTACAACTAATGAAAAACTGTTTTTT

J gene: TRBJ2-1
V gene: TRBV7-2
D gene: -
clone size: -
CDR3 protein: CASSLLVFSGGNEQFF
CDR3 DNA: TGTGCCAGCAGCTTATTGGTCTTTTCTGGGGGTAATGAGCAGTTCTTC

J gene: TRBJ2-3
V gene: TRBV15
D gene: -
clone size: -
CDR3 protein: CATSRVQNTQYF
CDR3 DNA: TGTGCCACCAGCAGAGTACAGAATACGCAGTATTTT

J gene: TRBJ1-2
V gene: TRBV29-1
D gene: -
clone size: -
CDR3 protein: CSVEDRLNYGYTF
CDR3 DNA: TGCAGCGTTGAAGACAGATTGAACTATGGCTACACCTTC

J gene: TRBJ1-1
V gene: TRBV10-3
D gene: -
clone size: few
CDR3 protein: CAISDEGLDTEAFF
CDR3 DNA: TGTGCCATCAGTGACGAGGGGCTTGACACTGAAGCTTTCTTT